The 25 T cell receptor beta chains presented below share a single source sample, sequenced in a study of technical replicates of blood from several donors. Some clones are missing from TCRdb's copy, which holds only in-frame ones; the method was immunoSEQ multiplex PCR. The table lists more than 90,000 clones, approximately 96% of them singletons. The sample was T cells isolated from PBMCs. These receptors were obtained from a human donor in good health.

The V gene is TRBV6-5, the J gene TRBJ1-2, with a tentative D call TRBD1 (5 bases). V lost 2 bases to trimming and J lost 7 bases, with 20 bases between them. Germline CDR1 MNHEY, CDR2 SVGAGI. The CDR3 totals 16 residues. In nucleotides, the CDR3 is TGTGCCAGCAGTTACGGAACCCGCGGGGGAGGGATTGGCTACACCTTC. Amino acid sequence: CASSYGTRGGGIGYTF.

The DNA for the CDR3 is TGTGCCACCAGGGTGGCGGGCGAGCAGTACTTC. This gives the protein CATRVAGEQYF. The rearrangement joins TRBV15 to TRBJ2-7; D possibly corresponds to TRBD2 (5 bases). The CDR3 consists of 11 residues. Germline CDR1 and CDR2: LNHNV and YYDKDF (reference sequence). Trimming pared 6 bases from V and 6 bases from J, leaving 9 bases between.

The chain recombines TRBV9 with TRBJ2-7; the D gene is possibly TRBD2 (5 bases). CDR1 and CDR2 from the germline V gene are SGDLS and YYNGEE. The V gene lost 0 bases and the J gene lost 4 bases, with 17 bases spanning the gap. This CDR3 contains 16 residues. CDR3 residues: CASSVAEGTLVYEQYF. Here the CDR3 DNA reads TGTGCCAGCAGCGTAGCTGAGGGAACCCTAGTGTACGAGCAGTACTTC.

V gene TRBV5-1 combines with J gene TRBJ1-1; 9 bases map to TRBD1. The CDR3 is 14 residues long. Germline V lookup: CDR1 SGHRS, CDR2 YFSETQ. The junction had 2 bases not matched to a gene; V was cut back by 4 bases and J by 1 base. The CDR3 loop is CASSVDRGNTEAFF. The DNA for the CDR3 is TGCGCCAGCAGCGTGGACAGGGGGAACACTGAAGCTTTCTTT.

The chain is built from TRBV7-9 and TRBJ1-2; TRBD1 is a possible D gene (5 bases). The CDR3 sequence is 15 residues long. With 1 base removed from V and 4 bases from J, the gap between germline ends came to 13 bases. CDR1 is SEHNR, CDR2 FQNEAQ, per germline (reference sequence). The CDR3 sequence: CASSLGAGYGYGYTF. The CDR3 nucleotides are TGTGCCAGCAGCTTAGGGGCAGGGTACGGCTATGGCTACACCTTC.

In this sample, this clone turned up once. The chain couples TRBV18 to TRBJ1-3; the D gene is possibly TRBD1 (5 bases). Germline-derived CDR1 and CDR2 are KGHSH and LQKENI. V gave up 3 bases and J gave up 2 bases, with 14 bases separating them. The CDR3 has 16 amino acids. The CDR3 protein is CASSPKEWGAGNTIYF. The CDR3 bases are TGTGCCAGCTCACCGAAGGAGTGGGGCGCTGGAAACACCATATATTTT.

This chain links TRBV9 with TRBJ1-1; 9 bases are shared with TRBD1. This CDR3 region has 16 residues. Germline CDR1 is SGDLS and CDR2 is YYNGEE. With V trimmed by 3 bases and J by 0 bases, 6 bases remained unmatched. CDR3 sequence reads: CASSGDDRGLNTEAFF. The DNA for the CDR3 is TGTGCCAGCAGCGGGGACGACAGGGGGTTGAACACTGAAGCTTTCTTT.

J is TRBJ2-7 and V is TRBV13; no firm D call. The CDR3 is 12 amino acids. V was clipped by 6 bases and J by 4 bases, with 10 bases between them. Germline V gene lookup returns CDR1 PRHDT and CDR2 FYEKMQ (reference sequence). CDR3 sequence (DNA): TGTGCCAGCAGTAGCAGCTTATACGAGCAGTACTTC. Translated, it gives CASSSSLYEQYF.

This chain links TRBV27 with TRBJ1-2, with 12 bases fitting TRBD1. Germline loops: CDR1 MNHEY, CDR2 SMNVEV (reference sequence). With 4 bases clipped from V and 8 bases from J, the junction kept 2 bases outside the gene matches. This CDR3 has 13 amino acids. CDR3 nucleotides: TGTGCCAGCAGTTGGGACAGGGGGCGAGGCTACACCTTC. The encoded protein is CASSWDRGRGYTF.

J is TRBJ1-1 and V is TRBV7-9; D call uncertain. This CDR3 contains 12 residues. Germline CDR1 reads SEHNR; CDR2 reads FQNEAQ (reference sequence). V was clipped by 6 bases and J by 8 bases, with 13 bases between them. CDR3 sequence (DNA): TGTGCCAGCAGACCAGATCAAAACGAAGCTTTCTTT. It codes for CASRPDQNEAFF.

The CDR3 sequence is CAGAGGPMNTEAFF. The CDR3 bases are TGTGCCGGTGCAGGGGGGCCCATGAACACTGAAGCTTTCTTT. The V gene is TRBV2, the J gene TRBJ1-1, with 7 nucleotides matching TRBD1. The CDR3 runs 14 residues. V shed 11 bases and J 0 bases; nucleotides not matched to a gene: 9. Germline-derived CDR1 and CDR2 are SNHLY and FYNNEI.

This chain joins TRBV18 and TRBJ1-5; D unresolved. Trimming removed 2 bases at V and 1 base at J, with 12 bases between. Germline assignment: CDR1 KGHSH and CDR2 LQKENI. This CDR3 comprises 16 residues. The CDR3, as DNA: TGTGCCAGCTCACCATGGGCAGCACCAAGCAATCAGCCCCAGCATTTT. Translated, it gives CASSPWAAPSNQPQHF.

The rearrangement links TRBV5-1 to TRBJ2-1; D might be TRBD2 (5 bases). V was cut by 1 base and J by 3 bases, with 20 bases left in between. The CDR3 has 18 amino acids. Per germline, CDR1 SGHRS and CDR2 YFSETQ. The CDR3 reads CASSLIEGYEKSYNEQFF. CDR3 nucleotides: TGCGCCAGCAGCTTGATCGAGGGATACGAAAAAAGCTACAATGAGCAGTTCTTC. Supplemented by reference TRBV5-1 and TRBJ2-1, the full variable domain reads KAGVTQTPRYLIKTRGQQVTLSCSPISGHRSVSWYQQTPGQGLQFLFEYFSETQRNKGNFPGRFSGRQFSNSRSEMNVSTLELGDSALYLCASSLIEGYEKSYNEQFFGPGTRLTVL.

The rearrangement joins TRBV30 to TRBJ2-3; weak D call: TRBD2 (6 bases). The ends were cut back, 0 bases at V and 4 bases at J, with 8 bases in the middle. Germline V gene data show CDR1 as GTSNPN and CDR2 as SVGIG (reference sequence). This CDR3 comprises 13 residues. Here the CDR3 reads CAWSVPGADTQYF. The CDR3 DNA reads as TGTGCCTGGAGTGTACCGGGAGCAGATACGCAGTATTTT.

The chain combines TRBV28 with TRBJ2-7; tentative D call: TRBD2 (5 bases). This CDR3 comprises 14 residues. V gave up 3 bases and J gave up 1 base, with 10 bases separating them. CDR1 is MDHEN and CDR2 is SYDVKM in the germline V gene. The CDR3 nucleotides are TGTGCCAGCAGTTTTCCCACGGGATCCTACGAGCAGTACTTC. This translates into CASSFPTGSYEQYF.

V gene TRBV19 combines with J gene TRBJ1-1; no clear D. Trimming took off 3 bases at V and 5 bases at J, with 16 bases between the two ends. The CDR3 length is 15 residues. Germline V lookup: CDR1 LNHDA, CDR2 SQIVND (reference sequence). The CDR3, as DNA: TGTGCCAGTAGTATCGCACTCGTCCACCCGACTGAAGCTTTCTTT. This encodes CASSIALVHPTEAFF.

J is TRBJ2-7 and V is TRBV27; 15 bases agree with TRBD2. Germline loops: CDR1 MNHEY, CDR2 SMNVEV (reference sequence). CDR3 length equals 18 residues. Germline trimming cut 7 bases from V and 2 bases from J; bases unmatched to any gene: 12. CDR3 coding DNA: TGTGCCAGCACCCGGACTAGCGGGAGGGCTTCGGGGACCTACGAGCAGTACTTC. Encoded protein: CASTRTSGRASGTYEQYF.

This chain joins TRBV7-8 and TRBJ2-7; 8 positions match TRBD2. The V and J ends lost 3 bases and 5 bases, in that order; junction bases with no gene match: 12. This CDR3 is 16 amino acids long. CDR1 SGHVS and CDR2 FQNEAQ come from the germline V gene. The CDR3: CASSFVFPGLGNEQYF. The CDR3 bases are TGTGCCAGCAGCTTCGTGTTTCCGGGACTAGGTAACGAGCAGTACTTC.

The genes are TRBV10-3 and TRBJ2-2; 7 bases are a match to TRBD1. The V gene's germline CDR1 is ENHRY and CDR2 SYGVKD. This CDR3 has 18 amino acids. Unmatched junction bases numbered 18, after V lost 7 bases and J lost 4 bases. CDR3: CAITGTDTLLRSTGELFF. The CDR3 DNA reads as TGTGCCATCACAGGGACAGACACTCTCCTGAGGTCCACCGGGGAGCTGTTTTTT.

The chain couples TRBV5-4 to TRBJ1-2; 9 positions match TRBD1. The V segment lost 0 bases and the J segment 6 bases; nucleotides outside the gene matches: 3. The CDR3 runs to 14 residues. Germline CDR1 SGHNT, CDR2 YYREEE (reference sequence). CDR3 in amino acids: CASSLAGTGHGYTF. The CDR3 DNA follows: TGTGCCAGCAGCTTGGCTGGGACAGGGCATGGCTACACCTTC.

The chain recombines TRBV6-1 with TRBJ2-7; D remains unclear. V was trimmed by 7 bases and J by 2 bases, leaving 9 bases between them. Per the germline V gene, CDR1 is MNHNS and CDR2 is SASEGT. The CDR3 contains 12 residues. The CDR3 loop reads CASTAVPYEQYF. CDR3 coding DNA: TGTGCCAGCACTGCGGTGCCCTACGAGCAGTACTTC.

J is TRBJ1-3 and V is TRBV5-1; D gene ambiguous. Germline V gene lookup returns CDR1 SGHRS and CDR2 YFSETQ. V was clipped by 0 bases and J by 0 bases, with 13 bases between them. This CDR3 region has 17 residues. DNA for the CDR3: TGCGCCAGCAGCTTGGCCCGAGGAGGATTCTCTGGAAACACCATATATTTT. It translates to CASSLARGGFSGNTIYF.

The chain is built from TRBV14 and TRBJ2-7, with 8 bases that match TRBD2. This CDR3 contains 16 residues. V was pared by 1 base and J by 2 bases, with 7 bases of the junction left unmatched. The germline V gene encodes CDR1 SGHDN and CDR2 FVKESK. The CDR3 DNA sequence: TGTGCCAGCAGCCAAGGCGTAAAGCGGGGGACCTACGAGCAGTACTTC. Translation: CASSQGVKRGTYEQYF.

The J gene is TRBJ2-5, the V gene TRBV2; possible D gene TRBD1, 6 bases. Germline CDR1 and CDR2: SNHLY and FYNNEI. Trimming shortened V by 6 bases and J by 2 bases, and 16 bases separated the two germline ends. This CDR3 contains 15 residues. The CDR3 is CASREQGPWQETQYF. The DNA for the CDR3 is TGTGCCAGCAGAGAACAGGGTCCGTGGCAAGAGACCCAGTACTTC.

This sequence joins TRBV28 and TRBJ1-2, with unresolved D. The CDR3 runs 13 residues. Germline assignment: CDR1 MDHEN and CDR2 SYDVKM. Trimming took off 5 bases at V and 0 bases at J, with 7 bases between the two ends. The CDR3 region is CASSLSPNYGYTF. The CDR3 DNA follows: TGTGCCAGCAGTCTAAGCCCTAACTATGGCTACACCTTC.